The 12 T cell receptor beta chains below come from one sample, sequenced in a study of blood T cell repertoires in COVID-19. Repertoires were generated with immunoSEQ multiplex PCR, while TCRdb's copy carries only in-frame clones and drops some. The repertoire consists of about 68,000 clones, with 80% to 90% occurring once and the leading ten covering 8.2%. Sequenced: peripheral blood. These receptors all stem from a man aged 50 to 60 with active COVID-19.

V and J are TRBV19 and TRBJ2-2; a weak D match, TRBD2 (6 bases). Germline CDR1 and CDR2: LNHDA and SQIVND (reference sequence). V lost 1 base and J lost 2, with 14 bases in between. The CDR3 loop spans 17 amino acids. Here the CDR3 reads CASSIVWDSLNTGELFF. CDR3 nucleotides: TGTGCCAGTAGTATAGTGTGGGACTCCTTAAACACCGGGGAGCTGTTTTTT. Using reference TRBV19 and TRBJ2-2 for the parts outside the CDR3, the full variable domain is DGGITQSPKYLFRKEGQNVTLSCEQNLNHDAMYWYRQDPGQGLRLIYYSQIVNDFQKGDIAEGYSVSREKKESFPLTVTSAQKNPTAFYLCASSIVWDSLNTGELFFGEGSRLTVL.

The J gene is TRBJ1-1, the V gene TRBV7-2; D call uncertain. V shed 5 bases and J shed 4 bases, with 14 bases lying between them. This CDR3 region has 14 residues. CDR1 is SGHTA, CDR2 FQGNSA, per germline. CDR3: CASSPRSVGTEAFF. The CDR3 DNA follows: TGTGCCAGCAGCCCGAGGTCCGTGGGCACTGAAGCTTTCTTT.

The rearrangement joins TRBV9 to TRBJ1-6, with D possibly TRBD1 on 5 matching bases. The V and J ends lost 3 bases and 4 bases respectively, with 11 bases between them. Germline lookup yields CDR1 SGDLS and CDR2 YYNGEE. This CDR3 is built from 15 residues. In DNA form, the CDR3 reads TGTGCCAGCAGCGAAGACAGTTATTATAATTCACCCCTCCACTTT. It translates to CASSEDSYYNSPLHF.

The rearrangement uses TRBV19 and TRBJ2-3, with 8 positions matching TRBD2. Germline assignment: CDR1 LNHDA and CDR2 SQIVND (reference sequence). After removal of 2 bases from V and 4 bases from J, the junction contained 14 bases not matched to a gene. This CDR3 region has 18 residues. CDR3 in amino acids: CASSITGNGVGGADTQYF. As DNA, the CDR3 is TGTGCCAGTAGTATAACGGGTAACGGGGTCGGGGGGGCAGATACGCAGTATTTT.

V usage is TRBV10-3 and J usage is TRBJ1-6, with 9 positions matching TRBD1. V trimming: 5 bases; J trimming: 3 bases; junction bases outside the gene matches: 8. The germline gives CDR1 ENHRY, CDR2 SYGVKD. The CDR3 length is 17 residues. The CDR3 protein is CAISQTPGQGYNSPLHF. The CDR3 nucleotides read TGTGCCATCAGTCAAACCCCGGGACAGGGCTATAATTCACCCCTCCACTTT.

The chain joins TRBV6-5 to TRBJ1-2; 8 bases agree with TRBD1. Trimming cost V 6 bases and J 8 bases; bases outside gene matches: 11. This CDR3 region has 14 residues. The V gene's germline CDR1 is MNHEY and CDR2 SVGAGI. This CDR3 is CASSRDRNLVGYTF. The CDR3 DNA reads TGTGCCAGCAGCCGGGACAGGAACCTTGTGGGCTACACCTTC.

The V gene is TRBV6-2 or TRBV6-3, the J gene TRBJ2-1; D is uncertain. This CDR3 is built from 15 residues. Germline V gene lookup returns CDR1 MNHEY and CDR2 SVGEGT. The V gene lost 6 bases and the J gene lost 0 bases, with 12 bases spanning the gap. The CDR3 is CASSRISSSYNEQFF. The CDR3, as DNA: TGTGCCAGCAGCCGAATCTCGAGCTCCTACAATGAGCAGTTCTTC.

The genes are TRBV13 and TRBJ2-2; the D gene is possibly TRBD2 (5 bases). V was trimmed by 4 bases and J by 6 bases, leaving 12 bases between them. The CDR3 is 14 amino acids. Germline V CDR1 and CDR2: PRHDT, FYEKMQ (reference sequence). The CDR3 spells CASSSGSGAGELFF. DNA for the CDR3: TGTGCCAGCAGCTCCGGGTCCGGGGCCGGGGAGCTGTTTTTT.

The chain employs TRBV2 and TRBJ1-4; D call uncertain. The CDR3 spans 14 residues. V shed 5 bases and J shed 4 bases, with 11 bases lying between them. The germline CDR1 and CDR2 sequences are SNHLY and FYNNEI. CDR3 nucleotides: TGTGCCAGCAGTCTCCCGACTATTAATGAAAAACTGTTTTTT. Amino acid sequence: CASSLPTINEKLFF.

The J gene is TRBJ2-1, the V gene TRBV7-8; TRBD1 might be the D (7 bases). Between the trimmed V and J ends, which lost 5 bases and 1 base, there was a span of 15 bases. The V gene's germline CDR1 is SGHVS and CDR2 FQNEAQ. The CDR3 has 16 residues. For the CDR3, the DNA is TGTGCCAGCAGCGATAGCAGGGGGAGGTCCTACAATGAGCAGTTCTTC. It translates to CASSDSRGRSYNEQFF.

The V gene is TRBV30, the J gene TRBJ1-3; 8 bases are a match to TRBD1. The CDR3 contains 12 residues. CDR1 and CDR2 from the germline V gene are GTSNPN and SVGIG (reference sequence). Unmatched junction bases numbered 10, after V lost 4 bases and J lost 14 bases. CDR3 loop: CAWTAGTGTVYF. As DNA, the CDR3 is TGTGCCTGGACCGCCGGGACAGGAACCGTATATTTT.

This chain connects TRBV5-1 to TRBJ2-5; perhaps TRBD2 as D (5 bases). Germline lookup yields CDR1 SGHRS and CDR2 YFSETQ. The CDR3 has 16 residues. The V and J ends lost 1 base and 1 base respectively, with 14 bases between them. The CDR3 sequence: CASSLSPGSTQETQYF. As DNA, the CDR3 is TGCGCCAGCAGCTTGTCGCCGGGGAGTACCCAAGAGACCCAGTACTTC.